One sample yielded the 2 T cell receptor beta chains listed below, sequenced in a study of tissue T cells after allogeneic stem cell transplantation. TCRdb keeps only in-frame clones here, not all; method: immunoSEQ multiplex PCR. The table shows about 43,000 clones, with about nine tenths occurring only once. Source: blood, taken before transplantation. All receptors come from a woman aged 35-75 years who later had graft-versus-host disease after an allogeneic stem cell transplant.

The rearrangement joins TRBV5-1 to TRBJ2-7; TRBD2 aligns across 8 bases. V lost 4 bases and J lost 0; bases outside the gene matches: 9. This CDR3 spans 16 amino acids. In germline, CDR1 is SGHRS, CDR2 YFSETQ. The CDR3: CASSPVAGSSSYEQYF. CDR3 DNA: TGCGCCAGCAGCCCAGTAGCGGGATCCAGCTCCTACGAGCAGTACTTC.

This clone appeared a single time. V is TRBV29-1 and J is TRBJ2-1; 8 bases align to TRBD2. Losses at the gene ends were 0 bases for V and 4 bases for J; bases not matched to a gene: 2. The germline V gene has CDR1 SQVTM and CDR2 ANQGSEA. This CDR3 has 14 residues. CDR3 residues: CSVEDTGGYNEQFF. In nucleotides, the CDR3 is TGCAGCGTTGAAGATACGGGAGGGTACAATGAGCAGTTCTTC.